This TCR beta chain was observed in a study of blood T cell repertoires in COVID-19 (dated by TCRdb to 2018 to 2020). About the investigation overall: Collaborator samples came from the United States, Italy and Spain and covered acute and convalescent phases of COVID-19. The samples were drawn from two sources: the first 160 participants of the ongoing ImmuneRACE study, and fewer than 1,500 subjects contributed by 6 global collaborators. The material from the prospective study consisted of cDNA or gDNA derived from T cells, B-cell-depleted T cells, or PBMCs. Subjects who had been exposed to COVID-19, were actively infected with it, or had recovered from it provided the deeply sampled blood TCRbeta repertoires that made up the dataset. A freely available public database, intended as a resource for researchers studying the immune response to SARS-CoV-2, is where the repertoires were released. Where HLA class I and class II types were available, the types were taken from metadata supplied by the sample provider, not from assay-based typing. A de-identified subject ID, COVID-19 status, age in years and sex were almost always included in the sample metadata. What the work shows at the level of the full study, not this receptor alone: Clinical and demographic metadata were provided uncurated, with the amount varying by source and participant.

Including cysteine and phenylalanine, the CDR3 has 15 amino acids. Only CDR3 DNA remains: 45 bases, in frame from the first base. For CDR1 and CDR2, the germline V gene lists SGHTA and FQGNSA. Unmatched junction bases come to 5, with V trimmed by 5 bases and J by 4 bases. Each collaborating institution followed its own protocols to collect whole blood in K2EDTA tubes. For TCRbeta analysis, collaborators shipped samples in one of three forms: frozen whole blood, isolated PBMCs, or DNA extracted from either of those sample types. TCRbeta CDR3 regions were amplified from genomic DNA using the immunoSEQ Assay, a bias-controlled multiplex PCR. The authors' pipeline ran thus. Within the assay, amplification of reference gene primers was used to estimate how many nucleated cells each sample contained. To quantify the absolute abundance of each unique TCRbeta CDR3 rearrangement, sequence reads were collapsed and filtered. For each sample, productive Simpson clonality was calculated as the square root of Simpson's diversity index over productive rearrangements. TCRdb took over this immuneACCESS table, retaining in-frame rearrangements with V and J assigned. Such tables are incomplete; in checked studies, under half of the missing clones stem from an unresolved V gene, and the remainder is unexplained. V and J calls and clone size are those listed in that table; D and trimming were worked out from the DNA. For this sample the table gives 75,000 to 100,000 clones, of which almost 85% were detected only once. The ten most abundant clones make up approximately 6.7% of the sample.

Points on this clone: Its antigen is currently not known. No base quality information exists; no much larger clone differs at one position.

This receptor was taken from a man over 45 with active or convalescent COVID-19. In this chain, TRBV7-2 is recombined with TRBJ2-1; 10 junctional bases match TRBD2. Sequenced input: peripheral blood. The CDR3 corresponds to CASSLTSGEYNEQFF. The bases read TGTGCCAGCAGCCTCACTAGCGGGGAGTACAATGAGCAGTTCTTC.